A selection of T cell receptor beta chains follows, all from one sample in a study of blood T cell repertoires in COVID-19. Profiling relied on immunoSEQ multiplex PCR, and the TCRdb table lists in-frame clones only, not all of them. The table records around 170,000 clones, around 89% of them present only once. Source material: peripheral blood. The source of these receptors is a woman younger than 45 with acute or convalescent COVID-19. Both conserved end residues are part of each CDR3. The D gene is left open where the match is weak. Not every row has a clone size; where given, it reads once, few, many or a size class.

.	TRBV7-6	.	11	TRBJ2-3	CASSSLDTQYF	TGTGCCAGCAGCTCTTTAGATACGCAGTATTTT
TRBD2	TRBV5-1	.	14	TRBJ2-7	CASRDPSGSDEQYF	TGCGCCAGCAGAGACCCTAGCGGGAGTGACGAGCAGTACTTC
.	TRBV11-2	.	13	TRBJ1-1	CASSITALSKAFF	TGTGCCAGCAGCATAACGGCACTATCGAAAGCTTTCTTT
TRBD2	TRBV3-1/TRBV3-2	.	15	TRBJ2-1	CASSQASGTYNEQFF	TGTGCCAGCAGCCAAGCTAGCGGGACATACAATGAGCAGTTCTTC
TRBD1	TRBV18	.	14	TRBJ1-5	CASSKQGKRQPQHF	TGTGCCAGCTCAAAACAGGGGAAGCGTCAGCCCCAGCATTTT
TRBD2	TRBV6-5	.	15	TRBJ2-5	CASKPGLGIQETQYF	TGTGCCAGCAAACCGGGACTAGGAATACAAGAGACCCAGTACTTC
.	TRBV4-1	.	11	TRBJ2-1	CASSQEERKFF	TGCGCCAGCAGCCAAGAAGAGCGGAAGTTCTTC
.	TRBV12-5	.	13	TRBJ2-3	CASGPPLSRTQYF	TGTGCTAGTGGCCCCCCCCTTTCCCGTACGCAGTATTTT
TRBD1	TRBV9	.	14	TRBJ1-4	CASSPGTGSPKLFF	TGTGCCAGCAGCCCCGGGACAGGGAGTCCCAAACTGTTTTTT
TRBD1	TRBV5-3	.	14	TRBJ2-7	CARSLRQGAYEQYF	TGTGCCAGAAGCCTCCGACAGGGTGCCTACGAGCAGTACTTC
.	TRBV5-4	.	13	TRBJ1-6	CASSLEGNSPLHF	TGTGCCAGCAGCTTGGAGGGGAATTCACCCCTCCACTTT
TRBD2	TRBV7-9	.	15	TRBJ2-2	CASSPSGLNTGELFF	TGTGCCAGCAGCCCTAGCGGGCTAAACACCGGGGAGCTGTTTTTT
.	TRBV21-1	.	18	TRBJ2-3	CASSKARGLAGKTDTQYF	TGTGCCAGCAGCAAAGCGCGGGGACTAGCGGGAAAGACAGATACGCAGTATTTT
TRBD1	TRBV18	.	15	TRBJ1-3	CASSPWDRVRNTIYF	TGTGCCAGCTCACCGTGGGACAGGGTTAGAAACACCATATATTTT
.	TRBV2	.	12	TRBJ2-7	CATHGISYEQYF	TGTGCCACACACGGGATCTCCTACGAGCAGTACTTC
.	TRBV7-9	.	13	TRBJ1-4	CASSSREHEKLFF	TGTGCCAGCAGCTCCCGGGAACATGAAAAACTGTTTTTT
TRBD1	TRBV6-5	.	13	TRBJ1-2	CASTPTGDYGYTF	TGTGCCAGCACCCCGACAGGGGACTATGGCTACACCTTC
TRBD1	TRBV3-1/TRBV3-2	once	14	TRBJ1-4	CASSLGTGNEKLFF	TGTGCCAGCAGTTTAGGGACAGGGAATGAAAAACTGTTTTTT
TRBD2	TRBV6-5	.	13	TRBJ2-5	CASTGLPQETQYF	TGTGCCAGCACGGGACTACCGCAAGAGACCCAGTACTTC
.	TRBV3-1/TRBV3-2	.	15	TRBJ1-1	CASSHLDIMNTEAFF	TGTGCCAGCAGCCACCTGGACATCATGAACACTGAAGCTTTCTTT
.	TRBV7-2	few	14	TRBJ2-1	CASSFAGHSNEQFF	TGTGCCAGCAGCTTTGCCGGACACAGCAATGAGCAGTTCTTC
TRBD2	TRBV11-2	.	15	TRBJ2-3	CASSLGLAGADTQYF	TGTGCCAGCAGCCTAGGACTAGCGGGGGCAGATACGCAGTATTTT
TRBD2	TRBV28	.	15	TRBJ2-2	CASRSTGTRAGELFF	TGTGCCAGCAGATCAACCGGGACTAGAGCCGGGGAGCTGTTTTTT
.	TRBV28	.	12	TRBJ2-2	CASRTEGPELFF	TGTGCCAGCAGAACCGAGGGCCCGGAGCTGTTTTTT
.	TRBV27	.	15	TRBJ2-6	CASSSVGSGANVLTF	TGTGCCAGCAGTTCGGTTGGTTCTGGGGCCAACGTCCTGACTTTC
TRBD1	TRBV11-3	once	15	TRBJ1-6	CASSMGQGHDSPLHF	TGTGCCAGCAGCATGGGACAGGGTCATGATTCACCCCTCCACTTT
TRBD2	TRBV7-9	.	15	TRBJ2-7	CASSATSGSYYEQYF	TGTGCCAGCAGCGCGACTAGCGGGAGTTACTACGAGCAGTACTTC
.	TRBV4-2	.	15	TRBJ1-2	CASSQEGRRGYGYTF	TGTGCCAGCAGCCAAGAGGGGCGGAGGGGATATGGCTACACCTTC
TRBD2	TRBV11-2	.	16	TRBJ2-7	CASSTSVQREGYEQYF	TGTGCCAGCAGCACTTCGGTGCAGCGGGAGGGCTACGAGCAGTACTTC
.	TRBV6-5	.	14	TRBJ2-3	CASSYRAGLDTQYF	TGTGCCAGCAGTTACCGAGCAGGGCTTGATACGCAGTATTTT
.	TRBV7-9	.	13	TRBJ2-1	CASSLRPILPQFF	TGTGCCAGCAGCTTACGTCCGATTCTACCTCAGTTCTTC
.	TRBV11-3	.	13	TRBJ1-1	CASSLQQNTEAFF	TGTGCCAGCAGCTTACAACAGAACACTGAAGCTTTCTTT
.	TRBV7-8	.	14	TRBJ1-2	CASSPLRTPYGYTF	TGTGCCAGCAGTCCCTTGAGGACACCGTATGGCTACACCTTC
.	TRBV5-4	.	12	TRBJ2-7	CASSLWSGEQYF	TGTGCCAGCAGCTTGTGGTCGGGGGAGCAGTACTTC
TRBD2	TRBV14	.	16	TRBJ2-5	CASSLAGGPSQETQYF	TGTGCCAGCAGCCTAGCGGGAGGGCCCTCCCAAGAGACCCAGTACTTC
.	TRBV12-3/TRBV12-4	.	12	TRBJ2-1	CASRDRYNEQFF	TGTGCCAGCAGAGATCGGTACAATGAGCAGTTCTTC
.	TRBV5-1	.	16	TRBJ2-2	CASSLVPLKNTGELFF	TGCGCCAGCAGCTTGGTTCCACTCAAGAACACCGGGGAGCTGTTTTTT
TRBD1	TRBV5-5	.	13	TRBJ2-7	CASSWTGDYEQYF	TGTGCCAGCAGCTGGACAGGAGACTACGAGCAGTACTTC
TRBD1	TRBV2	.	14	TRBJ2-5	CASSEYRGQETQYF	TGTGCCAGCAGTGAATACAGGGGCCAAGAGACCCAGTACTTC
TRBD2	TRBV28	.	18	TRBJ2-1	CASSPGLAGGSSYNEQFF	TGTGCCAGCAGCCCGGGACTAGCGGGAGGGAGCTCCTACAATGAGCAGTTCTTC
.	TRBV28	.	13	TRBJ1-6	CASRQGRNSPLHF	TGTGCCAGCAGGCAGGGCCGTAATTCACCCCTCCACTTT
TRBD2	TRBV4-2	few	15	TRBJ2-1	CASLPSAGGLSEQFF	TGTGCCAGCCTCCCCTCCGCGGGAGGTTTAAGTGAGCAGTTCTTC
TRBD1	TRBV7-9	.	14	TRBJ2-5	CASSKPGQQETQYF	TGTGCCAGCAGTAAACCGGGACAGCAAGAGACCCAGTACTTC
TRBD1	TRBV7-9	.	16	TRBJ1-1	CASNSDRGSGNTEAFF	TGTGCCAGCAACTCGGACAGGGGGAGTGGTAACACTGAAGCTTTCTTT
TRBD1	TRBV12-3/TRBV12-4	.	13	TRBJ1-2	CASRGQDNYGYTF	TGTGCCAGCAGGGGACAGGATAACTATGGCTACACCTTC
.	TRBV5-8	.	12	TRBJ1-5	CASSLDDGIQHF	TGTGCCAGCAGCTTGGACGACGGGATACAGCATTTT
.	TRBV5-1	.	15	TRBJ2-1	CASSLVGGSYNEQFF	TGCGCCAGCAGCTTGGTGGGGGGCTCCTACAATGAGCAGTTCTTC
.	TRBV21-1	.	9	TRBJ1-5	CAVAESQHF	TGTGCCGTGGCGGAGAGCCAGCATTTT
.	TRBV24-1	.	13	TRBJ2-1	CATRGPYEWEQFF	TGTGCCACCAGGGGCCCTTATGAATGGGAGCAGTTCTTC
TRBD2	TRBV5-1	.	17	TRBJ2-2	CASSLSLAGEIVGELFF	TGCGCCAGCAGCTTGTCTCTAGCGGGAGAAATCGTCGGGGAGCTGTTTTTT
.	TRBV5-4	.	18	TRBJ2-3	CASSLRTSAGLITDTQYF	TGTGCCAGCAGCCTCCGGACTTCAGCGGGTCTTATCACAGATACGCAGTATTTT
.	TRBV7-2	.	15	TRBJ2-7	CASSLTGAPPYEQYF	TGTGCCAGCAGCTTAACGGGAGCCCCCCCCTACGAGCAGTACTTC
TRBD1	TRBV6-5	.	15	TRBJ2-1	CASSYKGQISNEQFF	TGTGCCAGCAGTTACAAGGGACAGATAAGCAATGAGCAGTTCTTC
.	TRBV2	.	13	TRBJ2-1	CASKGNGGAKQFF	TGTGCCAGCAAGGGGAATGGGGGCGCAAAGCAGTTCTTC